Following are 8 T cell receptor beta chains from one sample sequenced in a study of read filtering for tumor transcriptome and immune sequencing. The library was built from roughly 400 ng RNA with molecular barcoded adaptors for alpha/delta and beta/gamma chains. TCRdb reanalysed the reads using MiXCR and keeps one entry per CDR3 protein. This sample has fewer than 150,000 distinct CDR3 sequences, with 10% to 15% found just once. Source material: a population of CD138-negative cells sorted from bone marrow. All receptors come from a donor older than 35 with multiple myeloma.

The V call is TRBV6-5, the J call TRBJ2-3; TRBD1 matches 9 bases. This CDR3 contains 15 residues. V lost 6 bases and J lost 4; bases outside the gene matches: 8. Germline CDR1 and CDR2: MNHEY and SVGAGI. The CDR3 sequence: CASRSGTGPADTQYF. The CDR3 nucleotides read TGTGCCAGCAGGTCCGGGACAGGGCCGGCAGATACGCAGTATTTT.

The table lists this clonotype with many counts. The V gene is TRBV7-2, the J gene TRBJ2-3; D possibly matches TRBD1 or TRBD2 (5 bases each). The CDR3 has 15 residues. Trimming stripped 5 bases from V and 2 bases from J, with 14 bases between. Looked up from germline, CDR1 is SGHTA and CDR2 is FQGNSA. CDR3 amino acids: CASSPRDAHTDTQYF. The CDR3 bases are TGTGCCAGCAGCCCCCGGGACGCCCACACAGATACGCAGTATTTT.

This rearrangement joins TRBV6-2 or TRBV6-3 to TRBJ2-1; the match to TRBD2 covers 8 bases. The CDR3 has 16 residues. J was trimmed by 8 bases and V by 6 bases; bases with no gene match: 15. Germline CDR1 MNHEY, CDR2 SVGEGT. The CDR3 loop reads CASSLTGTRGSYEQFF. As DNA, the CDR3 is TGTGCCAGCAGCCTAACCGGGACTAGAGGGAGTTATGAGCAGTTCTTC.

Concerning this clonotype: Given a much more abundant clone one base away, this may be a read error. The chain recombines TRBV7-2 with TRBJ2-1, with 7 bases identical to TRBD1. The CDR3 covers 14 residues. Germline V lookup: CDR1 SGHTA, CDR2 FQGNSA. The CDR3 coding sequence is TGTGCTAGCACCCTCGGGACAGCCTACGATGAGCAGTTCTTC. As protein: CASTLGTAYDEQFF.

A word on this clonotype: This may come from a read error, since a much larger clone is one base off. V is TRBV27 and J is TRBJ1-6; weak D call: TRBD1 (5 bases). TRBJ1-1 explains the end of the DNA better; the J call may be wrong. CDR1 is MNHEY, CDR2 SMNVEV, per germline (reference sequence). This CDR3 region has 13 residues. The CDR3 DNA sequence: TGTGCCGGCAGTCGATTGGGGGGGACCGAAGCTTTCTTT. Amino acid sequence: CAGSRLGGTEAFF.

This clonotype was detected ten times or more. This rearrangement joins TRBV7-9 to TRBJ2-1; 11 bases align to TRBD2. Germline V gene data show CDR1 as SEHNR and CDR2 as FQNEAQ (reference sequence). V gave up 5 bases and J gave up 5 bases; unmatched junction bases: 5. This CDR3 comprises 15 residues. CDR3 protein: CASSRGLAGNNEQFF. The CDR3 DNA is TGTGCCAGCAGCCGAGGACTAGCGGGTAACAATGAGCAGTTCTTC.

The J gene is TRBJ1-1, the V gene TRBV20-1; the D is unclear. Germline V gives CDR1 DFQATT, CDR2 SNEGSKA (reference sequence). The V end lost 3 bases, the J end lost 0 bases, and 14 bases lay between the germline ends. CDR3 length equals 15 residues. Here the CDR3 reads CSARPPLGMNTEAFF. The CDR3 region has the DNA TGCAGTGCTAGGCCCCCGTTGGGCATGAACACTGAAGCTTTCTTT.

The chain carries TRBV14 and TRBJ2-3, with no clear D. In germline, CDR1 is SGHDN, CDR2 FVKESK. The CDR3 spans 10 residues. V dropped 7 bases and J dropped 9 bases, with 8 bases sitting between them. CDR3 bases: TGTGCCAGCAAGGGCCGCACGCAGTATTTT. This encodes CASKGRTQYF.